This paragraph covers one T cell receptor (beta chain) sequence. What it recognizes is unknown. This specimen belongs to a study of cytomegalovirus exposure and HLA in healthy donors. Background on the study: The 120 or so validation repertoires used a platform that matched the one used for the roughly 650 first-cohort repertoires, as a later analysis reported.

It was the approximately 130-subject validation cohort, separate from the approximately 700-subject first cohort, to which the donors belonged. Whole-study findings and limits: The listing of 150 to 200 TCR beta chains classed them as cytomegalovirus-associated. A few CMV-associated chains were confirmed in vitro to be specific for CMV antigens.

The table came from immunoSEQ multiplex PCR; TCRdb's copy has only in-frame clones and leaves some out. In the table there are over 200,000 clones, 85% to 90% of which are singletons. The CDR3 is 17 residues long. Germline V gene lookup returns CDR1 SGHVS and CDR2 FQNEAQ. V was clipped by 5 bases and J by 6 bases; unmatched bases: 8. Source material: PBMCs. This clonotype was obtained from a woman aged 18-30 years in good health and CMV-seronegative. The chain couples TRBV7-8 to TRBJ2-1, with 15 bases identical to TRBD2. CDR3 amino acids: CASSPGTSGGSINEQFF. Written as DNA, the CDR3 is TGTGCCAGCAGCCCAGGGACTAGCGGGGGGAGTATCAATGAGCAGTTCTTC.